This T cell receptor (beta chain) was captured by sequencing in a study of cytomegalovirus exposure and HLA in healthy donors. A multiplex PCR was run with 60 Vbeta primers and 13 Jbeta primers. Produced via immunoSEQ multiplex PCR; TCRdb's table is partial and in-frame only. The table records over 75,000 clones, around 77% of them present only once. In germline, CDR1 is LNHNV, CDR2 YYDKDF (reference sequence). The V and J ends lost 0 bases and 5 bases, in that order; junction bases with no gene match: 2. The length of the CDR3 is 15 residues. The donors (healthy individuals) were bone marrow donors. The TCR was taken from a middle-aged man in good health and CMV-seropositive. Sequencing was performed on PBMCs. The chain links TRBV15 to TRBJ2-1; 9 bases match TRBD2. CDR3 coding DNA: TGTGCCACCAGCAGAGAGGCTAGCGGGAACAATGAGCAGTTCTTC. This codes for CATSREASGNNEQFF.